Below are 10 T cell receptor beta chains sequenced from a single sample in a study of blood T cell repertoires in COVID-19. TCRdb's copy holds only in-frame clones and misses some; the assay was immunoSEQ multiplex PCR. The data contain about 50,000 clones, 90% of them singletons. What was sequenced was peripheral blood. The receptors were gathered from a man aged 40-49 years with acute or convalescent COVID-19.

The chain recombines TRBV30 with TRBJ2-2; 9 bases are a match to TRBD1. Trimming cost V 0 bases and J 7 bases; bases outside gene matches: 3. The V gene's germline CDR1 is GTSNPN and CDR2 SVGIG (reference sequence). CDR3 size: 14 residues. The CDR3 sequence is CAWSVGTGIGELFF. The CDR3 DNA reads as TGTGCCTGGAGTGTAGGGACAGGGATCGGGGAGCTGTTTTTT.

The chain combines TRBV2 with TRBJ1-1; tentative D call: TRBD1 (5 bases). The germline CDR1 and CDR2 sequences are SNHLY and FYNNEI. V was clipped by 5 bases and J by 3 bases, with 7 bases between them. This CDR3 comprises 12 residues. CDR3 protein: CASSFRDTEAFF. CDR3 DNA sequence: TGTGCCAGCAGTTTCAGGGACACTGAAGCTTTCTTT.

The rearrangement uses TRBV11-2 and TRBJ2-7; 9 bases map to TRBD1. Germline V gene data show CDR1 as SGHAT and CDR2 as FQNNGV. This CDR3 contains 15 residues. V trimming: 5 bases; J trimming: 4 bases; junction bases outside the gene matches: 9. The CDR3 here is CASSGGDRARYEQYF. In DNA, the CDR3 is TGTGCCAGCAGCGGGGGGGACAGGGCTCGGTACGAGCAGTACTTC. Full variable domain (remainder filled in from reference TRBV11-2 and TRBJ2-7): EAGVAQSPRYKIIEKRQSVAFWCNPISGHATLYWYQQILGQGPKLLIQFQNNGVVDDSQLPKDRFSAERLKGVDSTLKIQPAKLEDSAVYLCASSGGDRARYEQYFGPGTRLTVT.

The chain carries TRBV7-9 and TRBJ1-1; the D is unclear. CDR3 length equals 11 residues. V lost 5 bases and J lost 2, with 3 bases in between. Germline-derived CDR1 and CDR2 are SEHNR and FQNEAQ (reference sequence). The DNA for the CDR3 is TGTGCCAGCAGCCGTAACACTGAAGCTTTCTTT. Translation gives CASSRNTEAFF.

This clone came up once. The chain uses TRBV11-3 and TRBJ2-5; possible D gene TRBD2, 7 bases. The CDR3 runs to 15 residues. CDR1 and CDR2 from the germline V gene are SGHNT and YENEEA. The V and J ends lost 0 bases and 5 bases respectively, with 13 bases between them. CDR3 sequence: CASSLDGGGSETQYF. The CDR3, as DNA: TGTGCCAGCAGCTTAGATGGGGGGGGCTCGGAGACCCAGTACTTC.

DNA of the CDR3: TGTGCCAGCAGCCAAGATCGGGGGTATGACACTGAAGCTTTCTTT. Translated, it gives CASSQDRGYDTEAFF. The chain carries TRBV14 and TRBJ1-1; a possible D gene is TRBD1 (5 bases). The CDR3 consists of 15 residues. Germline values: CDR1 SGHDN, CDR2 FVKESK. The V and J ends lost 0 bases and 3 bases respectively, with 11 bases between them. The whole variable domain, filled in from reference TRBV14 and TRBJ1-1, reads EAGVTQFPSHSVIEKGQTVTLRCDPISGHDNLYWYRRVMGKEIKFLLHFVKESKQDESGMPNNRFLAERTGGTYSTLKVQPAELEDSGVYFCASSQDRGYDTEAFFGQGTRLTVV.

V is TRBV19 and J is TRBJ1-5; maybe TRBD1 (6 bases). This CDR3 is 16 amino acids long. Looked up from germline, CDR1 is LNHDA and CDR2 is SQIVND (reference sequence). Trimming removed 4 bases from V and 0 bases from J, with 13 bases in between. This CDR3 is CASSTVDRYSNQPQHF. As DNA, the CDR3 is TGTGCCAGTAGTACTGTGGACAGATATAGCAATCAGCCCCAGCATTTT.

The count of this clone is one. The chain links TRBV5-1 to TRBJ1-4; 10 bases fit TRBD1. V lost 5 bases and J lost 6; bases outside the gene matches: 13. Germline lookup yields CDR1 SGHRS and CDR2 YFSETQ. This CDR3 comprises 17 residues. The DNA for the CDR3 is TGCGCCAGCAGACTCAACCTACCGGACAGGGGGGATGAAAAACTGTTTTTT. Translation gives CASRLNLPDRGDEKLFF.

This chain connects TRBV7-6 to TRBJ2-1, with 9 bases aligning to TRBD2. The trim removed 0 bases at V and 6 bases at J, leaving 6 bases unmatched. The CDR3 extends over 16 amino acids. CDR1 and CDR2 (germline): SGHVS, FNYEAQ. CDR3 sequence: CASSLARGRASNEQFF. CDR3 nucleotides: TGTGCCAGCAGCTTAGCCCGCGGGAGGGCCTCCAATGAGCAGTTCTTC.

The chain uses TRBV6-5 and TRBJ2-1, with 8 nucleotides matching TRBD2. The J segment lost 7 bases and the V segment lost 7 bases, leaving 12 bases of the junction unmatched. Germline assignment: CDR1 MNHEY and CDR2 SVGAGI. The CDR3 has 15 amino acids. CDR3 bases: TGTGCCAGCACCCCCGGAGGTAGCGGGACGAATGAGCAGTTCTTC. Protein: CASTPGGSGTNEQFF.